Listed below are T cell receptor beta chains from one sample, sequenced in a study of blood T cells in healthy people across ages. TCRdb processed the 5' RACE reads anew with MiXCR; each CDR3 protein has one entry. This repertoire shows approximately 780,000 distinct CDR3 sequences, approximately 24% found once; its top ten account for around 3%. The same sample was also studied in work on T cells of mothers and their children.

What was sequenced was blood. These receptors all come from a boy between 5 and 17 years old in good health. Both conserved end residues are part of each CDR3. D genes are given only for firm matches. A clone size is listed for some rows: how often the clone was seen (once, few, many), or a class if it is expanded.

D	V	J	size	DNA	CDR3
TRBD2	TRBV12-3/TRBV12-4	TRBJ2-1	.	TGTGCCAGCAGTCCCCAAAAGGGGCTAGCGGGGGAGAGTGAGCAGTTCTTC	CASSPQKGLAGESEQFF
TRBD1	TRBV5-1	TRBJ2-5	.	TGCGCCAGCATGTACGAGACAGGGTTGGAGACCCAGTACTTC	CASMYETGLETQYF
TRBD1	TRBV12-3/TRBV12-4	TRBJ1-2	few	TGTGCCAGCAGCTCCGGGACAGGGGATTGGTATGGCTACACCTTC	CASSSGTGDWYGYTF
TRBD1	TRBV29-1	TRBJ2-7	few	TGCAGCGTGTACCCGGGACAGGGGGCTGACTACGAGCAGTACTTC	CSVYPGQGADYEQYF
TRBD1	TRBV10-2	TRBJ2-7	.	TGCGCCAGCAGTGAGATTGGACAGGGGTACGAGCAGTACTTC	CASSEIGQGYEQYF
TRBD1	TRBV9	TRBJ1-2	.	TGTGCCAGCAGCGCGCGGGACAGGAACGATGGCTACACCTTC	CASSARDRNDGYTF
.	TRBV5-1	TRBJ2-2	few	TGCGCCAGCAGCCGATGGACAGCGAACACCGGGGAGCTGTTTTTT	CASSRWTANTGELFF
TRBD2	TRBV4-2	TRBJ2-7	few	TGTGCCAGCAGCCAAACTCCTTTGGCGGGGGTCTACGAGCAGTACTTC	CASSQTPLAGVYEQYF
.	TRBV20-1	TRBJ1-6	.	TGCAGTGCTAGGGTGGCCGGGACCGGCTCCTATAATTCACCCCTCCACTTT	CSARVAGTGSYNSPLHF
TRBD1	TRBV5-1	TRBJ2-6	.	TGCGCCAGCAGCGCCGGGACAGGTGGAGCCGGGGCCAACGTCCTGACTTTC	CASSAGTGGAGANVLTF
TRBD1	TRBV29-1	TRBJ2-7	.	TGCAGCGTTGAACAGGGGGCCCCCTACGAGCAGTACTTC	CSVEQGAPYEQYF
TRBD2	TRBV28	TRBJ2-1	.	TGTGCCAGCACCTACTCCGGGACTAGGGAGAATGAGCAGTTCTTC	CASTYSGTRENEQFF
.	TRBV5-5	TRBJ2-3	once	TGTGCCAGCAACAACTTAGGCCCCGATACGCAGTATTTT	CASNNLGPDTQYF
.	TRBV5-1	TRBJ2-5	.	TGCGCCAGCAGCACATCTAGGGGACAAGAGACCCAGTACTTC	CASSTSRGQETQYF
TRBD1	TRBV6-5	TRBJ2-7	few	TGTGCCAGCAGAAGACAGGGGGACTCCTACGAGCAGTACTTC	CASRRQGDSYEQYF
.	TRBV7-9	TRBJ1-3	few	TGTGCCAGCACCCCCCAGCAGGGGGGAAACACCATATATTTT	CASTPQQGGNTIYF
.	TRBV2	TRBJ2-1	.	TGTGCCAGCAGCAAGACGGAATACAATGAGCAGTTCTTC	CASSKTEYNEQFF
TRBD1	TRBV5-1	TRBJ2-5	.	TGCGCCAGCACTGACAGGGGGGAAGAGACCCAGTACTTC	CASTDRGEETQYF
TRBD1	TRBV12-3/TRBV12-4	TRBJ2-3	once	TGTGCCAGCAGTTTGTGGAGCAGTTGGACAGGGGGCACAGATATGCAGTATTTT	CASSLWSSWTGGTDMQYF
TRBD1	TRBV12-3/TRBV12-4	TRBJ1-4	few	TGTGCCAGCAGTATAAGACAGGGAGATGAAAAACTGTTTTTT	CASSIRQGDEKLFF
.	TRBV14	TRBJ1-2	few	TGTGCCAGCAGCCAAGATTGGGGCCGGGGGGGCTACACCTTC	CASSQDWGRGGYTF
.	TRBV4-1	TRBJ2-7	few	TGCGCCAGCAGTCCAGTGGGGGGACTGCAGCAGTACTTC	CASSPVGGLQQYF
.	TRBV20-1	TRBJ2-7	.	TGCAGTGCCTCCAGTACGGGGAGCTCCTACGAGCAGTACTTC	CSASSTGSSYEQYF
.	TRBV12-3/TRBV12-4	TRBJ2-7	few	TGTGCCAGCAGCCCTGCGGTCCACCTACTCGAGCAGTACTTC	CASSPAVHLLEQYF
.	TRBV5-1	TRBJ2-1	.	TGCGCCAGCAGCTTTCGGGAGCCCTACAATGAGCAGTTCTTC	CASSFREPYNEQFF
.	TRBV4-1	TRBJ2-1	few	TGCGCCAGCAGCCAAGAGGGGGACATGGTTTACAATGAGCAGTTCTTC	CASSQEGDMVYNEQFF
TRBD1	TRBV4-1	TRBJ1-2	.	TGCGCCAGCAGCCCGACCGGCGGGGACAGGCGCTTCGGTGGCTACACCTTC	CASSPTGGDRRFGGYTF
TRBD2	TRBV2	TRBJ2-3	.	TGTGCCAGCAGTCTCCCACGGGGGACTAGCGGGGGTTCGATCACAGATACGCAGTATTTT	CASSLPRGTSGGSITDTQYF
.	TRBV10-3	TRBJ1-5	.	TGTGCCATCAGTGCGGTCTCTGGCAGCAATCAGCCCCAGCATTTT	CAISAVSGSNQPQHF
TRBD1	TRBV11-2	TRBJ2-7	few	TGTGCCAGCAGCGCCTCCCCGGGACAGAGGCAGTACTTC	CASSASPGQRQYF
TRBD2	TRBV7-9	TRBJ2-1	few	TGTGCCAGCAGAAATCCCGGGACTAGCGGGGGAAGCGGGCAGTTCTTC	CASRNPGTSGGSGQFF
.	TRBV5-1	TRBJ2-3	.	TGCGCCAGCAGCTTGGAAGGGCGAAGAGATACGCAGTATTTT	CASSLEGRRDTQYF
.	TRBV27	TRBJ2-5	few	TGTGCCAGCAGTTCGACGGGGTCATGGACCCAGTACTTC	CASSSTGSWTQYF
TRBD1	TRBV10-3	TRBJ2-1	few	TGTGCCATCAGTGATAGTCAGGGGGCCGGTGAGCAGTTCTTC	CAISDSQGAGEQFF
TRBD2	TRBV5-1	TRBJ2-7	few	TGCGCCAGCAGCTTGGGAGCGGGGGTTTTCGAGCAGTACTTC	CASSLGAGVFEQYF
.	TRBV27	TRBJ2-1	few	TGTGCCAGCAGTTTACTTGCGGGGGCCTCTTACAATGAGCAGTTCTTC	CASSLLAGASYNEQFF
.	TRBV10-3	TRBJ2-4	.	TGTGCCATCAGTGATAACAGGGATGACATTCAGTACTTC	CAISDNRDDIQYF
TRBD2	TRBV27	TRBJ2-1	many	TGTGCCAGCAGCTCCGGGACTAGCGGGGGAAATGAGCAGTTCTTC	CASSSGTSGGNEQFF
.	TRBV7-2	TRBJ2-7	.	TGTGCCAGCAGCCTGCGGGGTAGGGAATCCGAGCAGTACTTC	CASSLRGRESEQYF
TRBD2	TRBV3-1	TRBJ2-1	few	TGTGCCAGCAGCCAAGAAACTAGCGGGGGGGAGCAGTTCTTC	CASSQETSGGEQFF
TRBD1	TRBV5-1	TRBJ1-1	few	TGCGCCAACAGCCCAGTAGCGGACAGGGGGAACACTGAAGCTTTCTTT	CANSPVADRGNTEAFF
TRBD2	TRBV27	TRBJ2-7	few	TGTGCCAGCGGACCGGGACTAGCGCCTTCCTACGAGCAGTACTTC	CASGPGLAPSYEQYF
.	TRBV7-6	TRBJ1-6	few	TGTGCCAGCGGGCAGGAACGTAATTCACCCCTCCACTTT	CASGQERNSPLHF